This record looks at one T cell receptor beta chain sequence and its context. This record comes from a study of blood T cell repertoires in COVID-19. Study-level background: The study drew acute and convalescent COVID-19 samples from the United States, Italy and Spain.

Seattle's cohort entered during active infection and was followed longitudinally. The authors' processing: By means of reference gene primer amplification, nucleated cell counts were estimated. Produced via immunoSEQ multiplex PCR; TCRdb's table is partial and in-frame only. From that table come the V and J calls and clone size; the DNA was used to work out D and trimming. The sample has over 200,000 clones; 83% are singletons. Trimming left V 8 bases short and J 7 bases short, with 26 bases between. This CDR3 spans 16 amino acids. CDR1 and CDR2 (germline): SGHAT, FQNNGV. The TCR originated in a woman aged 25 to 39 with COVID-19, enrolled during active disease. What was sequenced was peripheral blood. The chain employs TRBV11-2 and TRBJ1-1; maybe TRBD1 (6 bases). The CDR3 protein is CASGGGGGGRNFEAFF. Written as DNA, the CDR3 is TGTGCCAGCGGGGGCGGCGGCGGCGGGAGGAACTTTGAAGCTTTCTTT.